These 7 T cell receptor beta chains came from one sample sequenced in a study of cytomegalovirus exposure and HLA in healthy donors. This PCR relied on a set of 60 Vbeta primers and 13 Jbeta primers. Some clones are missing from TCRdb's copy, which holds only in-frame ones; the method was immunoSEQ multiplex PCR. Among approximately 150,000 clones listed, 80% to 90% were seen once. The sequenced sample was PBMCs. Source of these receptors: a girl aged 5-17 years in good health and CMV-seropositive.

The chain joins TRBV7-2 to TRBJ2-7; 7 bases agree with TRBD1. Trimming at V came to 1 base and at J to 4 bases, leaving 10 bases not matched to a gene. CDR1 is SGHTA, CDR2 FQGNSA, per germline. The CDR3 covers 16 residues. CDR3 protein: CASSLVVRDRKYEQYF. In DNA, the CDR3 is TGTGCCAGCAGCTTAGTCGTCCGGGACAGAAAATACGAGCAGTACTTC.

This clone occurred once. V usage is TRBV4-1 and J usage is TRBJ2-5; perhaps TRBD2 as D (6 bases). Trimming took off 1 base at V and 1 base at J, with 16 bases between the two ends. The CDR3 contains 17 residues. Germline values: CDR1 MGHRA, CDR2 YSYEKL. The CDR3 protein is CASSQGRASGFQETQYF. For the CDR3, the DNA is TGCGCCAGCAGCCAAGGGAGGGCCAGCGGATTCCAAGAGACCCAGTACTTC.

Only one count was recorded for this clone. This sequence joins TRBV12-5 and TRBJ2-1; unclear D gene. The germline gives CDR1 LGHNT, CDR2 FRNRAP. Deletions cut 1 base from V and 4 bases from J, with 17 bases between. The CDR3 has 17 residues. The chain's CDR3 is CASGLGVEAAKYNEQFF. Written as DNA, the CDR3 is TGTGCTAGTGGTTTGGGGGTCGAGGCAGCTAAGTACAATGAGCAGTTCTTC.

The chain uses TRBV18 and TRBJ1-1; the D is unclear. Germline V gene data show CDR1 as KGHSH and CDR2 as LQKENI. The CDR3 is made up of 15 amino acids. Deletions cut 3 bases from V and 8 bases from J, with 19 bases between. This chain's CDR3 is CASSPRETLGREAFF. The DNA for the CDR3 is TGTGCCAGCTCACCTCGGGAGACCCTAGGAAGGGAAGCTTTCTTT. The whole variable domain, remainder taken from reference TRBV18 and TRBJ1-1, is NAGVMQNPRHLVRRRGQEARLRCSPMKGHSHVYWYRQLPEEGLKFMVYLQKENIIDESGMPKERFSAEFPKEGPSILRIQQVVRGDSAAYFCASSPRETLGREAFFGQGTRLTVV.

The chain links TRBV27 to TRBJ1-4; D is possibly TRBD1 (6 bases). Germline V gives CDR1 MNHEY, CDR2 SMNVEV (reference sequence). This CDR3 has 13 residues. Trimming removed 6 bases from V and 8 bases from J, with 13 bases in between. The CDR3, as DNA: TGTGCCAGCAGGCCAGGGGTAGGGGAAAAACTGTTTTTT. This translates into CASRPGVGEKLFF.

J is TRBJ1-2 and V is TRBV9, with TRBD1 matching 11 bases. The CDR3 runs 19 residues. CDR1 SGDLS and CDR2 YYNGEE come from the germline V gene. V gave up 1 base and J gave up 4 bases; unmatched junction bases: 15. The CDR3 DNA is TGTGCCAGCAGCGTACCCTCCCCGGGACAGGGGGAAAAGGGCTATGGCTACACCTTC. This sequence encodes CASSVPSPGQGEKGYGYTF.

V gene TRBV4-2 combines with J gene TRBJ1-3, with 8 bases that match TRBD1. CDR1 and CDR2 from the germline V gene are LGHNA and YNFKEQ. This CDR3 is built from 18 residues. V lost 0 bases, J lost 4 bases, and 11 bases stayed unmatched. The CDR3 sequence: CASSQDGGDRIAGNTIYF. CDR3 DNA sequence: TGTGCCAGCAGCCAAGATGGTGGGGACAGGATCGCCGGAAACACCATATATTTT.